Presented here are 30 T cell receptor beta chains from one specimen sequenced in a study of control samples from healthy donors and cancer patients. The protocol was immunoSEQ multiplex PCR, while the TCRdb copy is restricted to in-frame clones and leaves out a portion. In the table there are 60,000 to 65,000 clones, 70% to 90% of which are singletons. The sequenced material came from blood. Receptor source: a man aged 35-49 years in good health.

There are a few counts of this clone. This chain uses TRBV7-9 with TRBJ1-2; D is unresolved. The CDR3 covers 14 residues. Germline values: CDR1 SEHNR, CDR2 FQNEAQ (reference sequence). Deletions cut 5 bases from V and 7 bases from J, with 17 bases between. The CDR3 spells CASSPLGGSGGYTF. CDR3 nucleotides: TGTGCCAGCAGCCCCTTGGGCGGGTCCGGTGGCTACACCTTC.

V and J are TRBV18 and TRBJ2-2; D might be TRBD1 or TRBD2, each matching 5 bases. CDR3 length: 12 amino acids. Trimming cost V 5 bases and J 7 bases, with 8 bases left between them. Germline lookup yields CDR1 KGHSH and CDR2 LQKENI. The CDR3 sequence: CASSRGDGELFF. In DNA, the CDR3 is TGTGCCAGCTCAAGAGGGGACGGGGAGCTGTTTTTT.

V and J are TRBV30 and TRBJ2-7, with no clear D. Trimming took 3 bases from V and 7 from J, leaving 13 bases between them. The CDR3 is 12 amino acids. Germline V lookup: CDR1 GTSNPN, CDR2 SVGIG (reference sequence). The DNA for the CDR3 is TGTGCCTGGAGAAGGACCGGCGGTGAGCAGTACTTC. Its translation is CAWRRTGGEQYF.

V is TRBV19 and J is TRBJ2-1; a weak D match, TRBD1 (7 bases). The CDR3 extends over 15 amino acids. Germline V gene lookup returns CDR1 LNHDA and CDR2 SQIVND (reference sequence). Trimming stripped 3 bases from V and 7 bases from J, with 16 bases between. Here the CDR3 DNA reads TGTGCCAGTAGTATTTCCGGGGGACAGCATAATGAGCAGTTCTTC. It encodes CASSISGGQHNEQFF.

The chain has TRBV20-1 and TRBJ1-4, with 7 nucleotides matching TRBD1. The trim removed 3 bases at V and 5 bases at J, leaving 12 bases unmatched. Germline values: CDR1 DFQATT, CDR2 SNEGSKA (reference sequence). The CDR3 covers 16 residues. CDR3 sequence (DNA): TGCAGTGCTAGTAAAGGGTTGGGACAGACAAATGAAAAACTGTTTTTT. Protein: CSASKGLGQTNEKLFF.

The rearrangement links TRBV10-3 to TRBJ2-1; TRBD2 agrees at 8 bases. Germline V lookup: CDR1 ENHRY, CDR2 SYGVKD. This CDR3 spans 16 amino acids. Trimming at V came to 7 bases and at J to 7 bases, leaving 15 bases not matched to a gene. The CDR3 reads CAIKPTAGGRQNEQFF. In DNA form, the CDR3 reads TGTGCCATCAAACCCACCGCGGGGGGCCGTCAAAATGAGCAGTTCTTC.

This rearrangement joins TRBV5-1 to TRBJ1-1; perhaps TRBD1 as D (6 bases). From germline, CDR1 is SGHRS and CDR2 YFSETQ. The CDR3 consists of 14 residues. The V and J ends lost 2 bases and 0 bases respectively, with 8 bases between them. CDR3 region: CASSFTGMNTEAFF. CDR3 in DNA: TGCGCCAGCAGCTTTACAGGGATGAACACTGAAGCTTTCTTT.

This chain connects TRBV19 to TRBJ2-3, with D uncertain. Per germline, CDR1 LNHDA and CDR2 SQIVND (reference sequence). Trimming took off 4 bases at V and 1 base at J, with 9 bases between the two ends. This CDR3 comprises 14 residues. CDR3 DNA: TGTGCCAGTAGTAACAACCCCCGCACAGATACGCAGTATTTT. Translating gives CASSNNPRTDTQYF.

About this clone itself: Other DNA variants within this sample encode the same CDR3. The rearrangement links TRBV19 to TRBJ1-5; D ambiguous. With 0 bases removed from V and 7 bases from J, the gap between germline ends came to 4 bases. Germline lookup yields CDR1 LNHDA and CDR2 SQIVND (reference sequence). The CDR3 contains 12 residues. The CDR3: CASSIEGQPQHF. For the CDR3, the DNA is TGTGCCAGTAGTATAGAGGGACAGCCCCAGCATTTT.

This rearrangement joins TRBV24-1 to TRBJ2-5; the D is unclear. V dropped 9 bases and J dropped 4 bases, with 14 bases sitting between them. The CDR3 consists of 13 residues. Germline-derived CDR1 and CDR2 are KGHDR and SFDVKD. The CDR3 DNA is TGTGCCACCCGGCGTAGAATGGGAGAGACCCAGTACTTC. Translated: CATRRRMGETQYF.

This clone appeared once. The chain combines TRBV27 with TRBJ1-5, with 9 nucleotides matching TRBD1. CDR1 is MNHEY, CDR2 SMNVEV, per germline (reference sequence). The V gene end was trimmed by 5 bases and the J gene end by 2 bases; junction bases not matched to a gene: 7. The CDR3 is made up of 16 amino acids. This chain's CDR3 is CASSRSTGGGNQPQHF. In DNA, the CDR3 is TGTGCCAGCAGTCGATCGACAGGGGGAGGCAATCAGCCCCAGCATTTT.

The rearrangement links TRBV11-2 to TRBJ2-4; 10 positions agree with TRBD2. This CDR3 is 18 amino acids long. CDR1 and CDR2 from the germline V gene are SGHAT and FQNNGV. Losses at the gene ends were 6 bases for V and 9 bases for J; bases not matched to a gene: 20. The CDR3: CASSTRSSGRAVMGIQYF. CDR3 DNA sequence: TGTGCCAGCAGTACCCGATCGAGCGGGAGGGCCGTGATGGGCATTCAGTACTTC.

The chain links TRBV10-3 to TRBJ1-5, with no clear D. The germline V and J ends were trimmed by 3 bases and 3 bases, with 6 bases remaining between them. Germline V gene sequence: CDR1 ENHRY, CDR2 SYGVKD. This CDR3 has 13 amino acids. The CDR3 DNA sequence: TGTGCCATCAGTGACAGTTACAATCAGCCCCAGCATTTT. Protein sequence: CAISDSYNQPQHF.

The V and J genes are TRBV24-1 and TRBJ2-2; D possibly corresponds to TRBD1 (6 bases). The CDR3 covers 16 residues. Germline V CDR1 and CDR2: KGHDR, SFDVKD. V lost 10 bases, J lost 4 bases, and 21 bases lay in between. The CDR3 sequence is CATGAVGPGGTGELFF. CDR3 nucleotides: TGTGCCACGGGGGCGGTGGGGCCAGGTGGCACCGGGGAGCTGTTTTTT.

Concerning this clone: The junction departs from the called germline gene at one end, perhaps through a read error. The CDR3 DNA reads TGTGCCAGCAGCTTATCGGGAGGGATTGGGGCCAACGTCCTGACTTTC. Its protein is CASSLSGGIGANVLTF. The chain joins TRBV27 to TRBJ2-6; 8 nucleotides match TRBD2. The CDR3 loop spans 16 amino acids. Germline V lookup: CDR1 MNHEY, CDR2 SMNVEV (reference sequence).

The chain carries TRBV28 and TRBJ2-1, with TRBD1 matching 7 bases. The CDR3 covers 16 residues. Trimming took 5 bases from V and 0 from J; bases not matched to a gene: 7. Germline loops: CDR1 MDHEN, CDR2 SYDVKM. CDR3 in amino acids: CASSAQTGISYNEQFF. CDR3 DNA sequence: TGTGCCAGCAGTGCACAGACAGGGATCTCCTACAATGAGCAGTTCTTC.

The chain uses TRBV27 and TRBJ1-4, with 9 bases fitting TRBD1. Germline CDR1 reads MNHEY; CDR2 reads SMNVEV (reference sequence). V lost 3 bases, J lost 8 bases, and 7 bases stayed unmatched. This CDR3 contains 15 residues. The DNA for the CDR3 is TGTGCCAGCAGTTTCGGGAACAGGGGGCTAGAAAAACTGTTTTTT. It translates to CASSFGNRGLEKLFF.

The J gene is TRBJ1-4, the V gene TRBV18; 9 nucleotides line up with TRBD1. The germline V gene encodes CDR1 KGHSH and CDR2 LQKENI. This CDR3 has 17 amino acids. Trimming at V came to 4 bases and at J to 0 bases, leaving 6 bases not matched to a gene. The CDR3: CASSQGTGRSTNEKLFF. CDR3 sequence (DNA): TGTGCCAGCTCACAGGGGACAGGGAGATCAACTAATGAAAAACTGTTTTTT.

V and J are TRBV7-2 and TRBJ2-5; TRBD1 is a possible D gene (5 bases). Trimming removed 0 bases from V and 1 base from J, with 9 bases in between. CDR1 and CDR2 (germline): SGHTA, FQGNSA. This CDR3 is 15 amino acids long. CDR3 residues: CASSLARVRQETQYF. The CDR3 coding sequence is TGTGCCAGCAGCTTAGCCAGGGTACGCCAAGAGACCCAGTACTTC.

This CDR3 is CASSYNFELGGRGNTEAFF. Here the CDR3 DNA reads TGTGCCAGCAGTTACAATTTCGAGTTGGGGGGCCGGGGGAACACTGAAGCTTTCTTT. The chain links TRBV6-2 or TRBV6-3 to TRBJ1-1; D may be TRBD1 (6 bases). Per germline, CDR1 MNHEY and CDR2 SVGEGT. The CDR3 has 19 residues. V was trimmed by 2 bases and J by 1 base, leaving 23 bases between them.

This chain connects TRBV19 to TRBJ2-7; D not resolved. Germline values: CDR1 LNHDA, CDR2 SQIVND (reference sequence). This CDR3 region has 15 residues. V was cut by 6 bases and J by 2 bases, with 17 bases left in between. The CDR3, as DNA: TGTGCCAGTAGCCCGGTAGGGTCCCAAGCCTACGAGCAGTACTTC. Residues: CASSPVGSQAYEQYF.

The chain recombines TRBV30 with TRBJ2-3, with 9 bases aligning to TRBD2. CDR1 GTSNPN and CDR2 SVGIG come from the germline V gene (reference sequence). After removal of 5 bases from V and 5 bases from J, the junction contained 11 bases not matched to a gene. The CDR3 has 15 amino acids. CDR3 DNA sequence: TGTGCCTGGGGTATAGGGCGGGAGGGTCTAGATACGCAGTATTTT. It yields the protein CAWGIGREGLDTQYF.

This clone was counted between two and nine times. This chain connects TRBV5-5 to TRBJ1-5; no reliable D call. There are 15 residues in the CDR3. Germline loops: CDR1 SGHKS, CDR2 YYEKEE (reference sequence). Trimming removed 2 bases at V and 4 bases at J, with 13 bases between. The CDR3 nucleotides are TGTGCCAGCAGCTTCGGTTCGGCTTTGAATCAGCCCCAGCATTTT. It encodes CASSFGSALNQPQHF.

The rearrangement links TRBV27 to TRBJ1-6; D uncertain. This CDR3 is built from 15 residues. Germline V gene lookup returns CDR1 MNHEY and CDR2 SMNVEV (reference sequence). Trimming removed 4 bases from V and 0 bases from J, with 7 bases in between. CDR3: CASSSQNSYNSPLHF. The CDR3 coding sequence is TGTGCCAGCAGTTCGCAGAACTCCTATAATTCACCCCTCCACTTT.

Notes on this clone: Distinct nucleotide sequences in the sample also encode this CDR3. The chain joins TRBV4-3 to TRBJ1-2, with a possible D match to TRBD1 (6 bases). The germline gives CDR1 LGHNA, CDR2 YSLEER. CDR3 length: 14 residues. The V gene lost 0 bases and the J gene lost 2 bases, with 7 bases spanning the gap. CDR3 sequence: CASSQDRGNYGYTF. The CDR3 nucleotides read TGCGCCAGCAGCCAAGATAGGGGGAACTATGGCTACACCTTC.

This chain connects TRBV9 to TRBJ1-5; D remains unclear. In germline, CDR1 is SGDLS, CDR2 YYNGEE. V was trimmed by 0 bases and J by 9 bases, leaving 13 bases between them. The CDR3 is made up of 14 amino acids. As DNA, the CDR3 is TGTGCCAGCAGCGTAGGGACCGATAGGGCGCCCCAGCATTTT. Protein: CASSVGTDRAPQHF.

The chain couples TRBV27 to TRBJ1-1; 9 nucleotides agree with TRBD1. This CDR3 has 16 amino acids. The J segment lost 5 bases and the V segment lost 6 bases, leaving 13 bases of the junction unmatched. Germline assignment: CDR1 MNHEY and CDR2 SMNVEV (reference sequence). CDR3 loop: CASSQWGQGRSTEAFF. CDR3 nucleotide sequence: TGTGCCAGCAGCCAGTGGGGACAGGGAAGAAGTACTGAAGCTTTCTTT.

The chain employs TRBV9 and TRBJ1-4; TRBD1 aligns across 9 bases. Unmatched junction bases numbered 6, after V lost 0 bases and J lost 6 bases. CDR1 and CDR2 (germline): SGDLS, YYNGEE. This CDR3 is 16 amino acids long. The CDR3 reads CASSVGPGQGYEKLFF. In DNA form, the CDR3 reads TGTGCCAGCAGCGTAGGCCCGGGACAGGGCTATGAAAAACTGTTTTTT. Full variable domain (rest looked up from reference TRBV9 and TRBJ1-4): DSGVTQTPKHLITATGQRVTLRCSPRSGDLSVYWYQQSLDQGLQFLIQYYNGEERAKGNILERFSAQQFPDLHSELNLSSLELGDSALYFCASSVGPGQGYEKLFFGSGTQLSVL.

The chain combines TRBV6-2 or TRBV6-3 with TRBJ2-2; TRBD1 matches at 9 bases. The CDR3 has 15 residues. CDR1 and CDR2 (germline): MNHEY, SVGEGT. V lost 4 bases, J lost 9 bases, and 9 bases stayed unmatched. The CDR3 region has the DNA TGTGCCAGCAGTTCCCCGGGACAGGGAGTTCGGGAGCTGTTTTTT. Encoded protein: CASSSPGQGVRELFF.

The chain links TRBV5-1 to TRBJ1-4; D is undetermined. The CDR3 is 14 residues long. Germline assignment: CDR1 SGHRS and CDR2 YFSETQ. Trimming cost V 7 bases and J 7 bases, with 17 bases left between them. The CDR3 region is CASAPGVVREKLFF. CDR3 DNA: TGCGCCAGCGCGCCCGGGGTGGTGCGTGAAAAACTGTTTTTT. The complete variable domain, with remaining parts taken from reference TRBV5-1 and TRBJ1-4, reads KAGVTQTPRYLIKTRGQQVTLSCSPISGHRSVSWYQQTPGQGLQFLFEYFSETQRNKGNFPGRFSGRQFSNSRSEMNVSTLELGDSALYLCASAPGVVREKLFFGSGTQLSVL.